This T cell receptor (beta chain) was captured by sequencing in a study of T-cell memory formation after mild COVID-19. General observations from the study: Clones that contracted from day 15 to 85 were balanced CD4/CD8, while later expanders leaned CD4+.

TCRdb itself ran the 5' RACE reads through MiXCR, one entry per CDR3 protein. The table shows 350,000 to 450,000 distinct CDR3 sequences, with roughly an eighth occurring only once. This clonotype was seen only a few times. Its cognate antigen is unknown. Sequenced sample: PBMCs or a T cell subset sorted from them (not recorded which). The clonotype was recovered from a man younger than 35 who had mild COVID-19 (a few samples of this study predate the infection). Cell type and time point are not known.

In DNA form, the CDR3 reads TGCAGTGCTGAGCGGGGGGCCCGCTCCTACGAGCAGTACTTC. It yields the protein CSAERGARSYEQYF. V usage is TRBV20-1 and J usage is TRBJ2-7; 9 positions match TRBD2. The trim removed 5 bases at V and 0 bases at J, leaving 5 bases unmatched. The CDR3 is made up of 14 amino acids. The germline V gene encodes CDR1 DFQATT and CDR2 SNEGSKA (reference sequence).